This section outlines one T cell receptor (beta chain) sequence together with its context. Assay used: immunoSEQ multiplex PCR; TCRdb lists only in-frame clones, some missing. This sample yields 350,000 to 450,000 clones, of which around 92% are seen a single time; around 1.7% belongs to the top ten. The CDR3 is made up of 16 amino acids. Per the germline V gene, CDR1 is WNHNN and CDR2 is SYGVQD (reference sequence). Germline trimming cut 3 bases from V and 5 bases from J; bases unmatched to any gene: 6. This sample was taken from a study of blood T cell repertoires in COVID-19. Among Cohort 3 donors, those recovered had two negative PCRs, clearance, or symptom resolution.

The receptor's source is a woman aged 25 to 39 who had recovered from COVID-19. This rearrangement joins TRBV10-1 to TRBJ2-3; 12 bases are a match to TRBD2. Material for sequencing was PBMCs or T cells enriched from blood (not recorded which). Here the CDR3 reads CASSEVLAGGEDTQYF. In nucleotides, the CDR3 is TGCGCCAGCAGTGAAGTCCTAGCGGGAGGGGAAGATACGCAGTATTTT.